The table lists the clone carrying this T cell receptor (beta chain) with a count of one. Only in-frame clones appear in the TCRdb table, and some are missing; sequencing was by immunoSEQ multiplex PCR. The sample has roughly 250,000 clones, over 70% seen once. This sample is drawn from a study of blood T cell repertoires in COVID-19. Overall study context: PBMCs, B-cell-depleted T cells, or T cells were the source of the cDNA or gDNA that made up the material.

Sequenced material: peripheral blood. The clonotype comes from a human donor in a cohort sampled during active COVID-19.

CDR3 DNA sequence: TGTGCCAGCAGTCAAAAGTCGACAGGGAGCAGACTGTTTTTT. It specifies CASSQKSTGSRLFF. The genes are TRBV6-5 and TRBJ1-4, with TRBD1 matching 7 bases. J gave up 13 bases and V 5 bases, and 13 bases lay outside the gene matches. In germline, CDR1 is MNHEY, CDR2 SVGAGI. The CDR3 is made up of 14 amino acids.